What follows describes a single TCR beta chain. Its cognate antigen has yet to be identified. The sample holds no much larger clone one base away, and base qualities are not on file. The sample is drawn from a study of blood T cell repertoires in COVID-19 (dated by TCRdb to the early 2020s). At the level of the whole study: Samples covering the acute and convalescent phases of COVID-19 were provided by collaborators in the United States, Italy and Spain. The prospective study material was composed of cDNA or gDNA derived from T cells, B-cell-depleted T cells, or PBMCs. The dataset comprised deeply sampled blood TCRbeta repertoires from subjects exposed to, actively infected with, or recovered from COVID-19. The repertoires were released in a freely available public database meant as a resource for research on the immune response to SARS-CoV-2. The samples were drawn from two sources: the first 160 participants of the ongoing ImmuneRACE study, and 1,000 to 1,500 subjects contributed by 6 global collaborators. Sample metadata almost always included a de-identified subject ID, COVID-19 status, age in years and sex. Where HLA class I and class II types were available, the types were taken from metadata supplied by the sample provider, not from assay-based typing.

The collaborating institutions used their own protocols to collect whole blood in K2EDTA tubes. For TCRbeta analysis, collaborator samples were shipped as frozen whole blood, as isolated PBMCs, or as DNA extracted from either sample type. As encoded in the germline V gene, CDR1 is SGDLS while CDR2 is YYNGEE. The CDR3 sequence holds 14 residues, the cysteine and phenylalanine included. Just CDR3 DNA is preserved here, 42 bases in frame from base 1. V is reduced by 1 base and J by 5 bases, leaving a spacing of 13 bases between them. Overall study results and their limits: How much clinical and demographic metadata was included differed by source and by participant, and the metadata was provided uncurated.

TCRbeta CDR3 regions were amplified from genomic DNA using the immunoSEQ Assay, a bias-controlled multiplex PCR. As for the original processing: The number of nucleated cells in each sample was estimated by amplification of reference gene primers within the assay. Sequence reads were collapsed and filtered to measure the absolute abundance of every unique TCRbeta CDR3 rearrangement. Productive Simpson clonality was computed per sample as the square root of Simpson's diversity index over productive rearrangements. TCRdb obtained this table from immuneACCESS and retained in-frame rearrangements with V and J assigned. These tables miss some clones; where compared with another copy, unresolved V genes account for less than half of the shortfall, and the remainder is unexplained. V and J calls and clone size are as listed in that table; D and trimming were resolved from the DNA. Here the sample has under 250,000 clones; around four fifths occur a single time. Of the sample, around 5% falls within the top ten clones.

The TCR sequence derives from a woman between 65 and 79 years old with acute or convalescent COVID-19. The chain was built from TRBV9 and TRBJ2-7; matching of 6 bases hints at TRBD1 as the D gene. The sequencing input was peripheral blood. Read as DNA, the sequence is TGTGCCAGCAGCGTAAGGACAGCGGATAACGAGCAGTACTTC. It translates as CASSVRTADNEQYF.